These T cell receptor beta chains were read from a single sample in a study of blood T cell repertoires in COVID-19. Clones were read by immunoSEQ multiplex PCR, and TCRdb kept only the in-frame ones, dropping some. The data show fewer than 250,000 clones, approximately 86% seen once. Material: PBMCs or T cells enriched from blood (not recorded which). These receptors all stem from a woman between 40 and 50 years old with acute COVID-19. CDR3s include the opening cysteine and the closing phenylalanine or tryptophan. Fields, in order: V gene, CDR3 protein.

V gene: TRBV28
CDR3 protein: CASSSGQGHWGQPQHF

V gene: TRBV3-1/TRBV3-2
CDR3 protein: CASSQELGQPQHF

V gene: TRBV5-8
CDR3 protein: CASTEGGHGYTF

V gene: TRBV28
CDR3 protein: CASSQIYQPQHF

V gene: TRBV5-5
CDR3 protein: CASSLEGQVREPQHF

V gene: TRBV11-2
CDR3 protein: CASSLGGQGASSPLHF

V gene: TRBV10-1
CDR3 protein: CATSRDRAYEQYF

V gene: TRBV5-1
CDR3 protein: CASSSTAGDTQYF

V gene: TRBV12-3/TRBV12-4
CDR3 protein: CASSRSGELFF

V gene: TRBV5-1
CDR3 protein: CASSLGQGMANEKLFF

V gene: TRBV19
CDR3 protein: CASMKASAATYEQYF

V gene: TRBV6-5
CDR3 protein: CASTGGVYGYTF

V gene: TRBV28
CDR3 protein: CASRRGQGGTGELFF

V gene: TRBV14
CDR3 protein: CASISLGNTIYF

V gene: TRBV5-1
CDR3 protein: CASSLWTFLRYEQYF

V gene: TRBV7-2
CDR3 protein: CASSLIQGRTGISPQHF

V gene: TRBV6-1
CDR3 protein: CASSDRGLQTQYF

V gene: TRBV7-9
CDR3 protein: CASSPRVRGNEQFF

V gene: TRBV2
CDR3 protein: CASSEEGAKGNTIYF

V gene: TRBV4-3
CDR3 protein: CASSQDAGVGQYF

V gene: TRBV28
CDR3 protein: CASSGVVVGRLEPEDTGELFF

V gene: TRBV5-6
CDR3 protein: CASSLQATGSYGYTF

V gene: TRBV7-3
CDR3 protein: CASSLWRGETQYF

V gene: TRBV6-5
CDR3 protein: CASGRGRHTGELFF

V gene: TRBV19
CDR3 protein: CASSPGYSNQPQHF

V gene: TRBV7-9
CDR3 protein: CASSPTGGEQYF

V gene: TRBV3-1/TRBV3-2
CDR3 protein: CASSQVTGYTEAFF

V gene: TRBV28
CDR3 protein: CASNTGQGVDTQYF

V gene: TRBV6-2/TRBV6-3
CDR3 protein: CASSRASGLYEQYF

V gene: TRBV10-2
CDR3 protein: CATGRGSYNSPLHF

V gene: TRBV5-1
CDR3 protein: CASSLARGRSTEAFF

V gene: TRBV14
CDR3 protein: CASSNDRGRTTDTQYF

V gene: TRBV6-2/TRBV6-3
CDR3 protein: CASSSQYGYTF

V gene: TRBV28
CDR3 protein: CASSSHSQAWETQYF

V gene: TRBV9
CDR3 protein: CASSPVSGSYEQYF

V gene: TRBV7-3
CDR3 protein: CASSRGQGPYEQYF

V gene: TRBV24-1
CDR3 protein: CATSDSRQGAQDTQYF

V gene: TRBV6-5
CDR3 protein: CASTPDSFNTEAFF

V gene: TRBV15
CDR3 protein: CATAGQDHQPQHF

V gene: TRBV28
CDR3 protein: CASSPPGLANSPLHF